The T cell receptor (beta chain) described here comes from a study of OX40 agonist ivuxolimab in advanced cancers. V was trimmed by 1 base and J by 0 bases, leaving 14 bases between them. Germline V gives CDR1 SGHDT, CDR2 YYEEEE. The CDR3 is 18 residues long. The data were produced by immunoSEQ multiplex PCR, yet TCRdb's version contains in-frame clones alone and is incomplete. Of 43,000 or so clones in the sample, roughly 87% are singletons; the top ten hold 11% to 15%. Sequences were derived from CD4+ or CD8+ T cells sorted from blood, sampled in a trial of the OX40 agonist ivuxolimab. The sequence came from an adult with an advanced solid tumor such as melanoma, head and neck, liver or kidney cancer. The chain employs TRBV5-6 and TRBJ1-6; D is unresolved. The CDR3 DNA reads TGTGCCAGCAGCTTGTTTGGGATGGGGAGCTCCTATAATTCACCCCTCCACTTT. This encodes CASSLFGMGSSYNSPLHF.